Sequencing of this T cell receptor beta chain was carried out in a study of cytomegalovirus exposure and HLA in healthy donors. Study overall: From HLA-typed donors, an early data release held about 92 million unique TCRs.

Broader study findings: Earlier results showed most TCR beta V segments being productive about 90% or about 30% of the time. The classifier was said to identify cytomegalovirus status with high specificity and sensitivity.

This clone was detected only once. Its target is not known. PCR was performed using 60 Vbeta and 13 Jbeta primers. The table came from immunoSEQ multiplex PCR; TCRdb's copy has only in-frame clones and leaves some out. The data hold 93,000 or so clones, with 75% to 85% observed a single time. The CDR3 has 14 amino acids. In germline, CDR1 is GTSNPN, CDR2 SVGIG (reference sequence). With V trimmed by 4 bases and J by 5 bases, 7 bases remained unmatched. The gene calls are TRBV30 and TRBJ2-1; 8 bases map to TRBD2. This receptor was identified in a woman under 30 in good health and CMV-seropositive. The sequenced material came from PBMCs. The CDR3 protein is CAWKGLATHNEQFF. The DNA for the CDR3 is TGTGCCTGGAAAGGACTAGCAACACACAATGAGCAGTTCTTC.